This T cell receptor (beta chain) was recovered during a study of T cells after yellow fever vaccination. Study in general: Preparation of the low-cell-number fractions used SMART-Seq v4 Ultra Low Input.

The study, taken as a whole, reports: Peak timing came faster in the weaker secondary response, day 5 versus 15. A limited proportion of clonotypes was detected within both the CD4 and CD8 compartments.

On this clonotype itself: Its antigen is still unknown.

Each CDR3 protein gets one entry after TCRdb re-called the 5' RACE reads with MiXCR. The data hold roughly 160,000 distinct CDR3 sequences, with under 7.5% observed a single time. The CDR3 covers 16 residues. The V end lost 3 bases, the J end lost 7 bases, and 18 bases lay between the germline ends. This sample comprised CD4+ T cells sorted from PBMCs, obtained 5 days after the first yellow fever vaccination. The TCR comes from a man between 18 and 29 years old who received the YFV17D yellow fever vaccine. The chain employs TRBV12-3 or TRBV12-4 and TRBJ2-2; a possible D gene is TRBD1 (5 bases). CDR3 sequence: CASSFLGLVGVGELFF. Written as DNA, the CDR3 is TGTGCCAGCAGTTTCCTCGGTCTAGTAGGGGTCGGGGAGCTGTTTTTT.